The clone carrying this T cell receptor beta chain was seen a handful of times. Its target is unknown. The sample holds other DNA sequences that translate to the same CDR3. The germline gives CDR1 MNHNS, CDR2 SASEGT. V gave up 1 base and J gave up 10 bases, with 10 bases separating them. The CDR3 runs 12 residues. The sample comes from a study of cytomegalovirus exposure and HLA in healthy donors. Study as a whole: Earlier, almost 120 million unique TCR beta sequences were recovered from roughly 180 million T cells by an analysis. Notes on the study in general: It was reportedly the case that the classifier diagnosed cytomegalovirus status with high specificity and sensitivity. A list of roughly 160 TCR beta chains associated with cytomegalovirus was given. In most subjects, TCR beta sequences reportedly gave accurate predictions of HLA-A and HLA-B alleles.

The primer mix had 60 Vbeta and 13 Jbeta primers. Here immunoSEQ multiplex PCR was the method, and the copy in TCRdb shows in-frame clones only, minus some. This sample yields 100,000 to 120,000 clones, of which nearly 15% are seen a single time; about 0.8% belongs to the top ten. The origin of this receptor is a female donor in good health and CMV-seronegative. This rearrangement joins TRBV6-1 to TRBJ1-1; D is unclear. The sequencing input was PBMCs. The CDR3 is CASSEEVFGAFF. The DNA of the CDR3 is TGTGCCAGCAGTGAAGAAGTGTTCGGAGCTTTCTTT.